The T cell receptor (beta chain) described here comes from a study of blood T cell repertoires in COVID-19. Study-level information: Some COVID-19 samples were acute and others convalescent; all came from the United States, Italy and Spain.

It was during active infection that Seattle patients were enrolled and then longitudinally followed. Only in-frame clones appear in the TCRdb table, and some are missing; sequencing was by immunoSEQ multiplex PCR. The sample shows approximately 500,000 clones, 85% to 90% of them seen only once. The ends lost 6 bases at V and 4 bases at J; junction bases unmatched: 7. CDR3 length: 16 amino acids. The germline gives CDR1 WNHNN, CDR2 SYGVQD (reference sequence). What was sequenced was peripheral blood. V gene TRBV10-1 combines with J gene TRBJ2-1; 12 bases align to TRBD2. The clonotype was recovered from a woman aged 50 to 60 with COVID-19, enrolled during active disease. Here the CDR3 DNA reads TGCGCCAGCAGCCCGGGACTAGCGGGTCTATACAATGAGCAGTTCTTC. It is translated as CASSPGLAGLYNEQFF.